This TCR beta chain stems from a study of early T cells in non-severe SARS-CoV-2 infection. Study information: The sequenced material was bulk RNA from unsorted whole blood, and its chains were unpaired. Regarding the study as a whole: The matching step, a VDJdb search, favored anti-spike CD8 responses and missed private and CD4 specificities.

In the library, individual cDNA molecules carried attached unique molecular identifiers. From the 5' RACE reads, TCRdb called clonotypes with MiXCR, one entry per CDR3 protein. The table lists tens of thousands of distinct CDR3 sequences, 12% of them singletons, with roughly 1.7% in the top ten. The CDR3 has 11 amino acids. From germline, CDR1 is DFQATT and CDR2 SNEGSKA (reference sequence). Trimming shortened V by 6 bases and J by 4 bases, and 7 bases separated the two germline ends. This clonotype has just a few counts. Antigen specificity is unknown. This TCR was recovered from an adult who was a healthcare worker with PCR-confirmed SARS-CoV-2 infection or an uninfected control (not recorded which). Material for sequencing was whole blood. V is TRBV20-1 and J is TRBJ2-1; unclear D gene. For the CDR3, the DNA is TGCAGTGCCAACCAGTACAATGAGCAGTTCTTC. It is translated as CSANQYNEQFF.